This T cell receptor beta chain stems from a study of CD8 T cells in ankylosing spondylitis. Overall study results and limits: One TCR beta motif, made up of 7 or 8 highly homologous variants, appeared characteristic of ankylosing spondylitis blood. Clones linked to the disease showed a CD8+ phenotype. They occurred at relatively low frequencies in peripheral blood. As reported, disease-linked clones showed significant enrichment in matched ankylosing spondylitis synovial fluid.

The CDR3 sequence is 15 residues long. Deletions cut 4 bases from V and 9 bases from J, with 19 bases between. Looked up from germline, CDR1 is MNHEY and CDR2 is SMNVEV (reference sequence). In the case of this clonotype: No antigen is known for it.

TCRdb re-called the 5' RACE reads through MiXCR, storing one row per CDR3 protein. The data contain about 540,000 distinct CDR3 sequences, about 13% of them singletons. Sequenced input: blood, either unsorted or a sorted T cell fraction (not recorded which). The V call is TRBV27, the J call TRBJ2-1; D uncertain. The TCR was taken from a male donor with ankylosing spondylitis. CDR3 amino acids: CASSYRIGGPAEQFF. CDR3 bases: TGTGCCAGCAGTTACCGGATTGGCGGACCAGCTGAGCAGTTCTTC.